This TCR beta chain was recovered during a study of OX40 agonist ivuxolimab in advanced cancers. Overall study findings and caveats: On average, CD8+ T cells had more expanded clones than CD4+. Both CD4+ and CD8+ T cell populations in blood had undergone clonal expansion by week 6 at 0.1 to 3.0 mg/kg.

Per the germline V gene, CDR1 is SGHRS and CDR2 is YFSETQ. The ends were cut back, 4 bases at V and 7 bases at J, with 14 bases in the middle. The CDR3 extends over 14 amino acids. The data were produced by immunoSEQ multiplex PCR, yet TCRdb's version contains in-frame clones alone and is incomplete. This table holds just under 80,000 clones, 89% found once. This clone showed up just a few times. Its antigen is currently unknown. The sequence derives from an adult with an advanced solid tumor such as melanoma, head and neck, liver or kidney cancer. This rearrangement joins TRBV5-1 to TRBJ2-2; tentative D call: TRBD1 (5 bases). Sequenced material: CD4+ or CD8+ T cells sorted from blood, taken in a trial of the OX40 agonist ivuxolimab. CDR3 sequence: CASSPGLGLGELFF. Written as DNA, the CDR3 is TGCGCCAGCAGCCCTGGGTTGGGGCTCGGGGAGCTGTTTTTT.